This paragraph covers one TCR beta chain sequence. PCR was performed a second time for about 7 to 12 cycles using a sample-barcoded 5' primer and a J-beta primer mix. A tag from a template-switch adaptor with 12 random nucleotides marked each cDNA molecule. TCRdb re-called the 5' RACE reads with MiXCR, one entry per CDR3 protein. Of hundreds of thousands of distinct CDR3 sequences listed, roughly a quarter are singletons. The data are from a study of blood T cells in healthy people across ages. The same sample was also used in a study of T cells of mothers and their children.

Material: blood. The TCR was taken from a boy between 2 and 10 years old in good health.

The CDR3 loop is CAISDEADEQFF. DNA for the CDR3: TGTGCCATCAGTGATGAAGCGGATGAGCAGTTCTTC. The chain joins TRBV10-3 to TRBJ2-1; D might be TRBD2 (5 bases). The CDR3 spans 12 residues. The germline gives CDR1 ENHRY, CDR2 SYGVKD. The ends were cut back, 3 bases at V and 8 bases at J, with 8 bases in the middle.